This T cell receptor (beta chain) comes out of a study of blood T cell repertoires in COVID-19. The overall study: Acute and convalescent COVID-19 specimens originated in the United States, Italy and Spain. In each case, the material was cDNA or gDNA derived from T cells, B-cell-depleted T cells, or PBMCs.

The germline V gene has CDR1 SGDLS and CDR2 YYNGEE. The CDR3 sequence is 15 residues long. V was trimmed by 2 bases and J by 6 bases, leaving 17 bases between them. Per the original data handling: Reference gene primer amplification gave nucleated cell count estimates. The data were produced by immunoSEQ multiplex PCR, yet TCRdb's version contains in-frame clones alone and is incomplete. V and J calls and clone size are those listed in that table; D and trimming were worked out from the DNA. The table includes a few hundred thousand clones, more than 75% detected once. What was sequenced was peripheral blood. The chain joins TRBV9 to TRBJ1-2, with a possible D match to TRBD1 (6 bases). This TCR derives from a woman between 65 and 79 years old with active or convalescent COVID-19. The CDR3 sequence is CASSVRTDGLHGYTF. In nucleotides, the CDR3 is TGTGCCAGCAGCGTTAGGACAGACGGACTTCATGGCTACACCTTC.